Included here is one T cell receptor (beta chain) sequence, with context. This clonotype appeared a few times. No antigen is known for it. Base qualities are not at hand, and no much larger clone is one base apart. The time point tag for this specimen amounts to: patch test 3, about 24 weeks after DPC sensitization. The treatment or condition label of this sample denotes: therapeutic diphenylcyclopropenone sensitization with weekly scalp DPC. At every patch-test visit, the blood draw took place before the patch test was put on. To be eligible, patients had to be aged 18 to 70, diagnosed with alopecia and judged suitable for DPC therapy, while pregnant patients were excluded. Total RNA was extracted from unfractionated whole blood collected in Tempus Blood RNA tubes. Library preparation was by RACE. The instrument given in TCRdb is NextSeq 500. During library preparation, unique molecular identifiers were attached to individual cDNA molecules so that TCRs could be counted in a quantitative, reproducible way. From each blood RNA sample, both TCR alpha and TCR beta chains were sequenced. Processing in the source paper ran as follows. A median of about 100,000 TCRs per sample was observed, with a range of about 23,224 to 750,000. The Decombinator software suite was used to annotate the V, J and CDR3 of the TCR reads. For PS versus PT1 abundance plots, all samples were subsampled to the same number of TCRs (28,000). TCRs were defined as expanded if absent before sensitization and observed at least eight times at the 2-week time point. In-frame beta chains were kept once TCRdb had trimmed the public reads at Q25 with fastp and called clones with MiXCR. Rows with a matching CDR3 protein are joined into one entry that keeps the most common DNA and genes. V and J calls and clone size were set by TCRdb, not the authors. The sample profile shows 99,000 or so distinct CDR3 sequences; 30% to 35% of them were found once. The top ten constitute roughly 2.6% of the sample.

This entry belongs to a study of human T cells and chemical hapten exposure (dated by TCRdb to about 2021). Notes on the research overall: For sensitization, 2% DPC in acetone was applied to a 2 cm by 2 cm area of upper inner arm skin. Libraries were combined into a pool for sequencing, and differences in TCR yield between samples came mainly from small differences in library volumes within the pool. The mostly female patient cohort included alopecia areata with under or over 50% scalp involvement, alopecia totalis and alopecia universalis. Patch testing was performed on the upper back with Finn chambers containing 0.01% DPC, and the patch tests were scored after 6 days according to International Contact Dermatitis Research Group standards. Throughout the study period of around 25 weeks, patients also received therapeutic DPC doses to the scalp every week. This study followed changes in the peripheral blood TCR repertoire in vivo during primary and secondary sensitization of alopecia patients to the hapten diphenylcyclopropenone (DPC). Blood samples were taken from patients before sensitization (week 0) and at 2, 6 and about 24 weeks after DPC sensitization. Some 29 alopecia patients gave blood for TCR sequencing at one to four time points (pre-sensitization, 2, 6 and 24 weeks).

Overall results and qualifications from the work: Patch test score was positively correlated with the number of PT1 expanded TCRs, with significance at thresholds 8, 16 and 32 but not at 4. No change with DPC sensitization was found in the number of TCRs above 1 in 1000 frequency, and no evidence of global repertoire structure alterations was found. Expanded TCRs formed significantly more large CDR3 similarity clusters than pre-sensitization or healthy control sets, consistent with antigen-driven responses. After repeated subsampling, the strength of the expansion versus patch-test correlation and the threshold at which it became significant changed. Because all patients had alopecia, a presumed autoimmune disease, the immune response of the patients might differ from that of healthy individuals.

Sequencing used whole blood, obtained in connection with sensitization to the hapten diphenylcyclopropenone (DPC). This sequence originates from a man in his forties with alopecia areata. Some clones in this sample may be carry-over from other donors' samples.

The CDR3 region reads CASSLYGNEQATQYF. Here is the DNA: TGTGCCAGCAGTTTATACGGAAACGAGCAGGCTACGCAGTATTTT. The chain is made from TRBV12-3 or TRBV12-4 and TRBJ2-3, with the D gene not clear enough to name. V and J lose 2 bases and 8 bases, and a span of 17 bases separates them. From the cysteine through the phenylalanine, the CDR3 covers 15 amino acids. Here the CDR3 DNA is all that survives: 45 bases in frame from base 1.